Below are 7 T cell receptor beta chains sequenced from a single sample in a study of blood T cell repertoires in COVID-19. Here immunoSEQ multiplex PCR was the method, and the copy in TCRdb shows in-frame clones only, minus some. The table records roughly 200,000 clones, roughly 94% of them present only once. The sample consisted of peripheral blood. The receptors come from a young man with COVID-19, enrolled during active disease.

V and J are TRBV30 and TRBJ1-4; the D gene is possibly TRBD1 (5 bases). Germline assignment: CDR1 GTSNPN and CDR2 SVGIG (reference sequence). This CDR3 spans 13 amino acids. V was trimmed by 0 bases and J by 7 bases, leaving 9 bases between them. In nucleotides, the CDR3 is TGTGCCTGGAGTGTAAGCAGGGCTGAAAAACTGTTTTTT. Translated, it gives CAWSVSRAEKLFF.

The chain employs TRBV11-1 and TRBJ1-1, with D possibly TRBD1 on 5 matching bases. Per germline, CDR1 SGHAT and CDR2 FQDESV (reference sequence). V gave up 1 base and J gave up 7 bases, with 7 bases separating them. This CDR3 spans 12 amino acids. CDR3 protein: CASSLEGNEAFF. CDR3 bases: TGTGCCAGCAGCTTAGAGGGGAATGAAGCTTTCTTT.

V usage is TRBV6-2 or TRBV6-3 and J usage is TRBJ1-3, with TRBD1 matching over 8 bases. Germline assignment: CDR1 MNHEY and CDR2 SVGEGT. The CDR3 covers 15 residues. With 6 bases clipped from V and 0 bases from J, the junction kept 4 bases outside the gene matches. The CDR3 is CASSPTGDSGNTIYF. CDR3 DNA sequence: TGTGCCAGCAGCCCGACAGGGGACTCTGGAAACACCATATATTTT.

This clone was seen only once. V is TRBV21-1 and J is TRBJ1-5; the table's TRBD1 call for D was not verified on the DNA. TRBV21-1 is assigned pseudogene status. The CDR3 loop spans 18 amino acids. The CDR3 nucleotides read TGTGCCAGCACCGTAACATCGACAGGCCGGGGAGAGCATCAGCCCCAGCATTTT. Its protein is CASTVTSTGRGEHQPQHF.

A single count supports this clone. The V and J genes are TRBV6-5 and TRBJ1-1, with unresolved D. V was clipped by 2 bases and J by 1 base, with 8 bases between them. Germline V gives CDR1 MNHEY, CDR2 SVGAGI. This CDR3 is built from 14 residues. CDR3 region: CASSYRTQNTEAFF. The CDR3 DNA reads TGTGCCAGCAGTTACAGAACACAGAACACTGAAGCTTTCTTT.

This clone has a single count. Here the CDR3 reads CASRPQQGRETQYF. The CDR3 region has the DNA TGTGCCAGCAGGCCCCAACAGGGTAGGGAGACCCAGTACTTC. The V gene is TRBV6-1, the J gene TRBJ2-5; a possible D gene is TRBD1 (6 bases). V was clipped by 6 bases and J by 5 bases, with 16 bases between them. CDR3 size: 14 residues. Germline CDR1 is MNHNS and CDR2 is SASEGT.

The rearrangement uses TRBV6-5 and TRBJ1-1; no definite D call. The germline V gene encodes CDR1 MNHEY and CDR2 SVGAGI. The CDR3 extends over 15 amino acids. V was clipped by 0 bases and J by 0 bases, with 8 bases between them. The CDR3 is CASSYSSEMNTEAFF. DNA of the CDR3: TGTGCCAGCAGTTACTCGTCAGAAATGAACACTGAAGCTTTCTTT.